A selection of T cell receptor beta chains follows, all from one sample in a study of regulatory T cells in long-lasting Graves disease. One entry per CDR3 protein results from TCRdb running MiXCR on the multiplex PCR reads. The repertoire holds under 450,000 distinct CDR3 sequences, with roughly a quarter as singletons. This specimen consisted of peripheral blood mononuclear cells (PBMCs), obtained when the disease was refractory, from a patient treated with antithyroid drugs. Receptor source: a female donor with Graves disease. The CDR3 runs from the conserved cysteine through the conserved F or W. Fields, in order: CDR3 protein, CDR3 DNA, J gene, clone size, D gene, V gene. A D gene is named only where the DNA matches it firmly. Only some rows state a clone size, as once, few, many or a class for expanded clones.

cdr3_aa: CSASRTGGGEKLFF; cdr3_nt: TGCAGTGCTAGTCGGACAGGGGGAGGTGAAAAACTGTTTTTT; j_call: TRBJ1-4; clone_size: many; d_call: TRBD1; v_call: TRBV20-1
cdr3_aa: CASSPRLAGVQETQYF; cdr3_nt: TGCGCCAGCAGCCCCCGACTAGCGGGAGTACAAGAGACCCAGTACTTC; j_call: TRBJ2-5; clone_size: .; d_call: TRBD2; v_call: TRBV5-1
cdr3_aa: CASSLRDPGPGNSNQPQHF; cdr3_nt: TGTGCCAGTAGTCTCCGGGATCCCGGGCCCGGGAATAGCAATCAGCCCCAGCATTTT; j_call: TRBJ1-5; clone_size: .; d_call: .; v_call: TRBV19
cdr3_aa: CASSTAPGVETETFF; cdr3_nt: TGTGCCAGCTCAACAGCCCCGGGGGTGGAAACTGAAACTTTCTTT; j_call: TRBJ1-1; clone_size: .; d_call: .; v_call: TRBV18
cdr3_aa: CSVAGGLYQPQHF; cdr3_nt: TGCAGCGTTGCCGGCGGTTTATATCAGCCCCAGCATTTT; j_call: TRBJ1-5; clone_size: .; d_call: .; v_call: TRBV29-1
cdr3_aa: CASRTSGRNYEQYF; cdr3_nt: TGTGCCAGTAGGACTAGCGGGAGAAACTACGAGCAGTACTTC; j_call: TRBJ2-7; clone_size: many; d_call: TRBD2; v_call: TRBV2
cdr3_aa: CASRGTSGHEQYF; cdr3_nt: TGTGCCAGCAGGGGGACTAGCGGCCACGAGCAGTACTTC; j_call: TRBJ2-7; clone_size: .; d_call: TRBD2; v_call: TRBV6-1
cdr3_aa: CASSTMVAAKTQYF; cdr3_nt: TGTGCCAGCAGCACGATGGTCGCCGCCAAGACCCAGTACTTC; j_call: TRBJ2-5; clone_size: many; d_call: .; v_call: TRBV3-1
cdr3_aa: CSARGQRGTEAFF; cdr3_nt: TGCAGTGCTAGAGGGCAGCGAGGCACTGAAGCTTTCTTT; j_call: TRBJ1-1; clone_size: .; d_call: .; v_call: TRBV20-1
cdr3_aa: CALRTDIANTEAFF; cdr3_nt: TGTGCCTTAAGGACAGATATTGCGAACACTGAAGCTTTCTTT; j_call: TRBJ1-1; clone_size: .; d_call: .; v_call: TRBV30
cdr3_aa: CASSESISLAGQEDYGYTF; cdr3_nt: TGCGCCAGCAGTGAGTCGATTTCTTTAGCCGGACAGGAAGACTATGGCTACACCTTC; j_call: TRBJ1-2; clone_size: many; d_call: TRBD1; v_call: TRBV10-2
cdr3_aa: CATSRAPGLGSGANVLTF; cdr3_nt: TGTGCCACCAGCAGGGCACCGGGACTTGGTTCTGGGGCCAACGTCCTGACTTTC; j_call: TRBJ2-6; clone_size: .; d_call: .; v_call: TRBV15
cdr3_aa: CASTAPQAFF; cdr3_nt: TGTGCCAGTACCGCCCCTCAAGCTTTCTTT; j_call: TRBJ1-1; clone_size: .; d_call: .; v_call: TRBV19
cdr3_aa: CSARSVQGRTEAFF; cdr3_nt: TGCAGTGCTAGGAGCGTACAGGGCAGGACTGAAGCTTTCTTT; j_call: TRBJ1-1; clone_size: few; d_call: .; v_call: TRBV20-1
cdr3_aa: CASSLGTGLGYTF; cdr3_nt: TGTGCCAGCAGTTTGGGGACAGGGCTGGGCTACACCTTC; j_call: TRBJ1-2; clone_size: .; d_call: TRBD1; v_call: TRBV28
cdr3_aa: CASSFEGAVIEAFF; cdr3_nt: TGTGCCAGCAGCTTTGAGGGGGCGGTGATTGAAGCTTTCTTT; j_call: TRBJ1-1; clone_size: many; d_call: TRBD1; v_call: TRBV7-2
cdr3_aa: CASSQEAGYEQYF; cdr3_nt: TGTGCCAGCAGCCAGGAAGCGGGATACGAGCAGTACTTC; j_call: TRBJ2-7; clone_size: few; d_call: TRBD2; v_call: TRBV3-1